These T cell receptor beta chains were read from a single sample in a study of OX40 agonist ivuxolimab in advanced cancers. Profiling relied on immunoSEQ multiplex PCR, and the TCRdb table lists in-frame clones only, not all of them. The repertoire includes tens of thousands of clones, around four fifths of them detected once, and around 6.4% sits in the top ten. This specimen consisted of CD4+ or CD8+ T cells sorted from blood, obtained in a trial of the OX40 agonist ivuxolimab. These TCRs come from an adult with an advanced solid tumor such as melanoma, head and neck, liver or kidney cancer. Each CDR3 is given with its conserved first and last residue. Fields, in order: D gene, V gene, clone size, J gene, CDR3 DNA, CDR3 protein. D genes are given only for firm matches. Clone size is not always given. Where it is, it says once, few, many or a class for expanded clones.

D gene: NA; V gene: TRBV6-5; clone size: NA; J gene: TRBJ1-1; CDR3 DNA: TGTGCCAGCACCCCAGGGTCCATGAACACTGAAGCTTTCTTT; CDR3 protein: CASTPGSMNTEAFF
D gene: NA; V gene: TRBV4-2; clone size: NA; J gene: TRBJ1-2; CDR3 DNA: TGTGCCAGCAGCCAAGAAGGCGACCGGCCTCTGAGGGGCTACACCTTC; CDR3 protein: CASSQEGDRPLRGYTF
D gene: TRBD2; V gene: TRBV5-1; clone size: NA; J gene: TRBJ2-3; CDR3 DNA: TGCGCCAGCAGCGATGTGACTAGCGGGAAGAGCACAGATACGCAGTATTTT; CDR3 protein: CASSDVTSGKSTDTQYF
D gene: NA; V gene: TRBV2; clone size: NA; J gene: TRBJ1-3; CDR3 DNA: TGTGCCAGCAGTGAGGGACGGGGAGTCTCTGGAAACACCATATATTTT; CDR3 protein: CASSEGRGVSGNTIYF
D gene: NA; V gene: TRBV6-6; clone size: NA; J gene: TRBJ2-2; CDR3 DNA: TGTGCCAGCAGTTACTCAGTAATGAACACCGGGGAGCTGTTTTTT; CDR3 protein: CASSYSVMNTGELFF
D gene: TRBD2; V gene: TRBV25-1; clone size: NA; J gene: TRBJ2-3; CDR3 DNA: TGTGCCAGCAGTGCTGCGGGGGGTTCGGGGACAGATACGCAGTATTTT; CDR3 protein: CASSAAGGSGTDTQYF
D gene: NA; V gene: TRBV29-1; clone size: once; J gene: TRBJ1-1; CDR3 DNA: TGCAGCGCTGGACAGAAGAACACTGAAGCTTTCTTT; CDR3 protein: CSAGQKNTEAFF
D gene: TRBD1; V gene: TRBV2; clone size: NA; J gene: TRBJ2-1; CDR3 DNA: TGTGCCAGCAGTGCGGAGACAGGGGTTTATGAGCAGTTCTTC; CDR3 protein: CASSAETGVYEQFF
D gene: NA; V gene: TRBV14; clone size: NA; J gene: TRBJ2-7; CDR3 DNA: TGTGCCAGCAGCCAAGAAACAGGTTGGGCCTACGAGCAGTACTTC; CDR3 protein: CASSQETGWAYEQYF
D gene: TRBD2; V gene: TRBV7-2; clone size: NA; J gene: TRBJ2-1; CDR3 DNA: TGTGCCAGCAGCTCAGTAGCGGGAGCGGCCCATGAGCAGTTCTTC; CDR3 protein: CASSSVAGAAHEQFF
D gene: NA; V gene: TRBV7-9; clone size: few; J gene: TRBJ1-5; CDR3 DNA: TGTGCCAGCAGCTTAGACTATCAGCCCCAGCATTTT; CDR3 protein: CASSLDYQPQHF
D gene: TRBD1; V gene: TRBV7-9; clone size: NA; J gene: TRBJ1-3; CDR3 DNA: TGTGCCAGCAGCCAGACTGACAGGGCCTCTGGAAACACCATATATTTT; CDR3 protein: CASSQTDRASGNTIYF
D gene: NA; V gene: TRBV5-1; clone size: NA; J gene: TRBJ2-5; CDR3 DNA: TGCGCCAGCAGCTTGGAGTCACCAACCCAAGAGACCCAGTACTTC; CDR3 protein: CASSLESPTQETQYF
D gene: TRBD2; V gene: TRBV7-2; clone size: NA; J gene: TRBJ2-3; CDR3 DNA: TGTGCCAGCAGCTTAGTCGGCGGGAGTAGGAGGACAGATACGCAGTATTTT; CDR3 protein: CASSLVGGSRRTDTQYF
D gene: TRBD1; V gene: TRBV11-3; clone size: NA; J gene: TRBJ2-1; CDR3 DNA: TGTGCCAGCAACTTAAGCATGGGACAGGGAGAATACGACGGAGGGCAGTTCTTC; CDR3 protein: CASNLSMGQGEYDGGQFF
D gene: TRBD2; V gene: TRBV7-6; clone size: NA; J gene: TRBJ2-5; CDR3 DNA: TGTGCCAGCAGCCTGGGACTAGCGGGGGGCTGGGGGGAGACCCAGTACTTC; CDR3 protein: CASSLGLAGGWGETQYF
D gene: NA; V gene: TRBV7-9; clone size: NA; J gene: TRBJ1-4; CDR3 DNA: TGTGCCAGCAGCTTAGTGTCGGGGGAAAAACTGTTTTTT; CDR3 protein: CASSLVSGEKLFF
D gene: NA; V gene: TRBV4-2; clone size: NA; J gene: TRBJ1-5; CDR3 DNA: TGTGCCAGCAGCCAAGACGGATGGGCGGGACGGTTAGGTCAGCCCCAGCATTTT; CDR3 protein: CASSQDGWAGRLGQPQHF
D gene: TRBD2; V gene: TRBV2; clone size: NA; J gene: TRBJ2-5; CDR3 DNA: TGTGCCAGCAGCCGAGGTCCTAGCGGCCCCGGGACCCAGTACTTC; CDR3 protein: CASSRGPSGPGTQYF
D gene: TRBD2; V gene: TRBV4-2; clone size: NA; J gene: TRBJ2-5; CDR3 DNA: TGTGCCAGCAGCCAAGACCCAGCGGGAGAAGGTGAGACCCAGTACTTC; CDR3 protein: CASSQDPAGEGETQYF
D gene: TRBD2; V gene: TRBV28; clone size: NA; J gene: TRBJ2-3; CDR3 DNA: TGTGCCAGCGGGAGGGGCACAGATACGCAGTATTTT; CDR3 protein: CASGRGTDTQYF
D gene: TRBD1; V gene: TRBV28; clone size: NA; J gene: TRBJ2-7; CDR3 DNA: TGTGCCAGCAGTCTCGGACAGGGGGCACACGAGCAGTACTTC; CDR3 protein: CASSLGQGAHEQYF
D gene: TRBD2; V gene: TRBV9; clone size: once; J gene: TRBJ2-1; CDR3 DNA: TGTGCCAGCAGCTTCCGGACTAGCGGGAGCAATGAGCAGTTCTTC; CDR3 protein: CASSFRTSGSNEQFF
D gene: TRBD1; V gene: TRBV19; clone size: few; J gene: TRBJ1-6; CDR3 DNA: TGTGCCAGTAGTATCCGGACAGGGTGGGCCCTCCACTTT; CDR3 protein: CASSIRTGWALHF
D gene: NA; V gene: TRBV5-4; clone size: NA; J gene: TRBJ2-1; CDR3 DNA: TGTGCCACACTGAAGACAGGTTTAATCAATGAGCAGTTCTTC; CDR3 protein: CATLKTGLINEQFF
D gene: TRBD1; V gene: TRBV19; clone size: NA; J gene: TRBJ1-2; CDR3 DNA: TGTGCCAGTATGGGAGGGGGCCTCTCGGGATATGGCTACACCTTC; CDR3 protein: CASMGGGLSGYGYTF
D gene: NA; V gene: TRBV15; clone size: NA; J gene: TRBJ1-6; CDR3 DNA: TGTGCCACCAGGGACTACAGCTCTAGCTCCTATAATTCACCCCTCCACTTT; CDR3 protein: CATRDYSSSSYNSPLHF
D gene: NA; V gene: TRBV7-6; clone size: NA; J gene: TRBJ2-5; CDR3 DNA: TGTGCCAGCAGAGGTTCCGTTCAAGAGACCCAGTACTTC; CDR3 protein: CASRGSVQETQYF
D gene: TRBD2; V gene: TRBV7-2; clone size: NA; J gene: TRBJ2-3; CDR3 DNA: TGTGCCAGCAGCGACGGGACTAGCGGGAGAGGGGATACGCAGTATTTT; CDR3 protein: CASSDGTSGRGDTQYF
D gene: NA; V gene: TRBV18; clone size: NA; J gene: TRBJ2-7; CDR3 DNA: TGTGCCAGCTCACCACAAGGGAAAGAGCAGTACTTC; CDR3 protein: CASSPQGKEQYF
D gene: NA; V gene: TRBV28; clone size: NA; J gene: TRBJ1-4; CDR3 DNA: TGTGCCAGCACCGTAGGGTCAGGGGAAAAACTGTTTTTT; CDR3 protein: CASTVGSGEKLFF
D gene: TRBD2; V gene: TRBV7-2; clone size: NA; J gene: TRBJ2-3; CDR3 DNA: TGTGCCAGCAGCGGTGGGACTAGCGGGAGTCCAGATACGCAGTATTTT; CDR3 protein: CASSGGTSGSPDTQYF
D gene: NA; V gene: TRBV28; clone size: once; J gene: TRBJ1-2; CDR3 DNA: TGTGCCAGCACCGGACCCCGAGGCTACACCTTC; CDR3 protein: CASTGPRGYTF
D gene: NA; V gene: TRBV6-5; clone size: NA; J gene: TRBJ1-1; CDR3 DNA: TGTGCCAGCAGCCCCTGGGTATCCGTGAACACTGAAGCTTTCTTT; CDR3 protein: CASSPWVSVNTEAFF
D gene: NA; V gene: TRBV5-1; clone size: many; J gene: TRBJ1-5; CDR3 DNA: TGCGCCAGCAGCTTGATGGGTATCAGCAATCAGCCCCAGCATTTT; CDR3 protein: CASSLMGISNQPQHF
D gene: NA; V gene: TRBV6-5; clone size: NA; J gene: TRBJ2-2; CDR3 DNA: TGTGCCAGCAGTTACCGCGTCGCCGGGGAGCTGTTTTTT; CDR3 protein: CASSYRVAGELFF
D gene: NA; V gene: TRBV4-3; clone size: NA; J gene: TRBJ2-1; CDR3 DNA: TGCGCCAGCAGCCAAGAGGCTGAATATGAGCAGTTCTTC; CDR3 protein: CASSQEAEYEQFF
D gene: TRBD1; V gene: TRBV7-2; clone size: NA; J gene: TRBJ2-2; CDR3 DNA: TGTGCCAGCAGCATAGGTCCAGGGACAGGGTTGTCCGGGGAGCTGTTTTTT; CDR3 protein: CASSIGPGTGLSGELFF
D gene: TRBD1; V gene: TRBV10-2; clone size: NA; J gene: TRBJ1-1; CDR3 DNA: TGCGCCAGCAGTGAGCCGGAACGGACAGGGTTCACTGAAGCTTTCTTT; CDR3 protein: CASSEPERTGFTEAFF
D gene: TRBD1; V gene: TRBV29-1; clone size: NA; J gene: TRBJ1-2; CDR3 DNA: TGCAGCGTGGGGGGACAGGGATATGGCTACACCTTC; CDR3 protein: CSVGGQGYGYTF
D gene: NA; V gene: TRBV18; clone size: NA; J gene: TRBJ1-2; CDR3 DNA: TGTGCCAGCTCTCTGGCAGCAGCTAACTATGGCTACACCTTC; CDR3 protein: CASSLAAANYGYTF
D gene: NA; V gene: TRBV9; clone size: NA; J gene: TRBJ2-1; CDR3 DNA: TGTGCCAGCAGCGTAGCTACAAATGAGCAGTTCTTC; CDR3 protein: CASSVATNEQFF
D gene: NA; V gene: TRBV28; clone size: once; J gene: TRBJ2-7; CDR3 DNA: TGTGCCAGCAGTCGTCCGGGGGCAGGGACCTACGAGCAGTACTTC; CDR3 protein: CASSRPGAGTYEQYF
D gene: NA; V gene: TRBV27; clone size: NA; J gene: TRBJ2-5; CDR3 DNA: TGTGCCAGCAGTTTTTCGGCTAAATTAGAGACCCAGTACTTC; CDR3 protein: CASSFSAKLETQYF
D gene: TRBD1; V gene: TRBV28; clone size: once; J gene: TRBJ2-5; CDR3 DNA: TGTGCCAGCAGTTTAGGGGGACAGGTCGGGTACTTC; CDR3 protein: CASSLGGQVGYF
D gene: NA; V gene: TRBV19; clone size: NA; J gene: TRBJ1-1; CDR3 DNA: TGTGCCAGTAGTATGGGGCCGATGAACACTGAAGCTTTCTTT; CDR3 protein: CASSMGPMNTEAFF